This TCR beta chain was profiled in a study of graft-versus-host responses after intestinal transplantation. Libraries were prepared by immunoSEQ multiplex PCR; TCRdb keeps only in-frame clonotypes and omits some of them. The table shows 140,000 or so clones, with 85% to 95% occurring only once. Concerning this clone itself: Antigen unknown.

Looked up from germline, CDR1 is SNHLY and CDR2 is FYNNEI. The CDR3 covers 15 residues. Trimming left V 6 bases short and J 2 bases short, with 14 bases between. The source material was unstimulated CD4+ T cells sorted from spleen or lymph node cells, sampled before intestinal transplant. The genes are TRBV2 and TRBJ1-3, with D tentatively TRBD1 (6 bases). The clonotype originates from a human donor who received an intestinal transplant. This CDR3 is CASRIQGVTGNTIYF. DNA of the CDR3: TGTGCCAGCAGGATACAGGGAGTAACTGGAAACACCATATATTTT.